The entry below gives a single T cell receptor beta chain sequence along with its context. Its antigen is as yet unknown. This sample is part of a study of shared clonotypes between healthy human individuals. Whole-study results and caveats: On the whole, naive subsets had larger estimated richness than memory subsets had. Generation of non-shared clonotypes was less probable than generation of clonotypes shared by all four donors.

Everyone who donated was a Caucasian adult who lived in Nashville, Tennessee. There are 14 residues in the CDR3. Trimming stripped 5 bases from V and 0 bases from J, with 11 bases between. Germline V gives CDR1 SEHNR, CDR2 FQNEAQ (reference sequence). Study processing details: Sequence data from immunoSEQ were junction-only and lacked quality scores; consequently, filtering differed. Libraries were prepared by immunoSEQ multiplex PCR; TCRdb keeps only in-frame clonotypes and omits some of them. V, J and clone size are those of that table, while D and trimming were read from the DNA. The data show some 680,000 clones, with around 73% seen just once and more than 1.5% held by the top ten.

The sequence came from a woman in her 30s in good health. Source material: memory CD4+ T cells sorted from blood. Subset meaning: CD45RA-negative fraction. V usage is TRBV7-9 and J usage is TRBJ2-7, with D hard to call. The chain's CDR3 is CASSPTSSSYEQYF. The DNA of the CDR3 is TGTGCCAGCAGCCCTACATCCAGCTCCTACGAGCAGTACTTC.